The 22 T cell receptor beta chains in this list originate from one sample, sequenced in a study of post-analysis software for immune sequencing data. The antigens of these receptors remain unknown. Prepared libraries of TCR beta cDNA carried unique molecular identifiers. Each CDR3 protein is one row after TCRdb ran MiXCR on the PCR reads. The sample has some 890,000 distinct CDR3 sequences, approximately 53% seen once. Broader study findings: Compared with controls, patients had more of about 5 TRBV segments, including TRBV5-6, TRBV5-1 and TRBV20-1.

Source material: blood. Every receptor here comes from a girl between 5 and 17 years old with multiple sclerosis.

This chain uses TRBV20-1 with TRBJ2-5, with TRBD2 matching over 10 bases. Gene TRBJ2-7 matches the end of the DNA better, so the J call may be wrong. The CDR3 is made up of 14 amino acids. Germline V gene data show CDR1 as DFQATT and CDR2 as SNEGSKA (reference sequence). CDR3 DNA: TGCAGTGCTAGACCTAGCGGGAGACTCGGCGAGCAGTACTTC. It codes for CSARPSGRLGEQYF.

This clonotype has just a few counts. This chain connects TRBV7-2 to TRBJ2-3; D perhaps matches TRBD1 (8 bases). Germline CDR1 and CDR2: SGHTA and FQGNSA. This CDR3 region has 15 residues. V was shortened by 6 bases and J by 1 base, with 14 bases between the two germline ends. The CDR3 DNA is TGTGCCAGCAGTTACAGGGGGGGCGGCACAGATACGCAGTATTTT. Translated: CASSYRGGGTDTQYF.

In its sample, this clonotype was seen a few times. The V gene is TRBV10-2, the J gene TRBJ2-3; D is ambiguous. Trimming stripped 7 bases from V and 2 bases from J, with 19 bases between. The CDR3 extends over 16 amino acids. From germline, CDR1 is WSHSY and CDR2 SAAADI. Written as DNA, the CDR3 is TGCGCCAGCACCATACTCCCACCGGAATACACAGATACGCAGTATTTT. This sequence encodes CASTILPPEYTDTQYF.

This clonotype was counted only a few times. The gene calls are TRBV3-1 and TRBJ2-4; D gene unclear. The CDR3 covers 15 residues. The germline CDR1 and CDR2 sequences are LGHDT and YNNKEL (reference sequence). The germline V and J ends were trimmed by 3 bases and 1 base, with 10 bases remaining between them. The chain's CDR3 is CASSQIGPAKNIQYF. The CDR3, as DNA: TGTGCCAGCAGCCAGATAGGACCCGCCAAAAACATTCAGTACTTC.

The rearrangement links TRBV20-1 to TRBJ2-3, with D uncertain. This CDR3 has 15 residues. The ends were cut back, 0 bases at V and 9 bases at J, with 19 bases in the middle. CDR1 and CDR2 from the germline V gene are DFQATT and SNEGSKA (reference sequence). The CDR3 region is CSARETVGYGSTQYF. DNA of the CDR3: TGCAGTGCTAGAGAGACCGTCGGTTATGGTTCCACGCAGTATTTT.

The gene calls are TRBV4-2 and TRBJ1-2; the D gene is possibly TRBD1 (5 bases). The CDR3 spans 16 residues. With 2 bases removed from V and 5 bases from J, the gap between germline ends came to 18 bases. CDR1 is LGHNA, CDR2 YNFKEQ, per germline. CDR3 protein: CASSQTPSGGRYGYTF. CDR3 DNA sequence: TGTGCCAGCAGCCAAACCCCCTCTGGGGGAAGGTATGGCTACACCTTC.

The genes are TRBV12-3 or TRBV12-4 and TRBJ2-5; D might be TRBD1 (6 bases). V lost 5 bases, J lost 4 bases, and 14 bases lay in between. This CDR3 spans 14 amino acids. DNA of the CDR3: TGTGCCAGCAGTATTAATTCAGGGGCAGAGACCCAGTACTTC. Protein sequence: CASSINSGAETQYF.

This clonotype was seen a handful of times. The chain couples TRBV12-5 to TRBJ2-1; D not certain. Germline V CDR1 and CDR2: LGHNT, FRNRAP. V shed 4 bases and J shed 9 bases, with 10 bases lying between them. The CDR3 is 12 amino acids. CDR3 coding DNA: TGTGCTAGTGGTTCTCCGAATGGTGAGCAGTTCTTC. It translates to CASGSPNGEQFF.

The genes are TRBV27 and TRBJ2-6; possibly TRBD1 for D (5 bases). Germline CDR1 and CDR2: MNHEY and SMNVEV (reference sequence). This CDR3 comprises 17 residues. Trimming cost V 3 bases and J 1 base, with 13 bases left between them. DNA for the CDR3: TGTGCCAGCAGTTTCGGTGCAGGGTGGTCTGGGGCCAACGTCCTGACTTTC. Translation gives CASSFGAGWSGANVLTF.

CDR3 DNA sequence: TGTGCTAGCGGGACAGGGTTGGTTCAGCCCCAGCATTTT. This encodes CASGTGLVQPQHF. V and J are TRBV12-5 and TRBJ1-5; 9 positions match TRBD1. The CDR3 loop spans 13 amino acids. Germline values: CDR1 LGHNT, CDR2 FRNRAP. V gave up 9 bases and J gave up 6 bases; unmatched junction bases: 6.

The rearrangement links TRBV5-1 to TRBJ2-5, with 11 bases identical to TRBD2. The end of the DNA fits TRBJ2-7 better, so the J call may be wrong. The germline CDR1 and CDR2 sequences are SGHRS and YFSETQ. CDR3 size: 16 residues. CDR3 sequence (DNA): TGCGCCAGCAGCCTCGCGTCTAGCGGGAGGACCTACGAGCAGTACTTC. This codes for CASSLASSGRTYEQYF.

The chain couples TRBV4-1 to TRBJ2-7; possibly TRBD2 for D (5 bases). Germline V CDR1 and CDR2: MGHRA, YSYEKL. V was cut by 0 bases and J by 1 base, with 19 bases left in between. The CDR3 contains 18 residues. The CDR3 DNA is TGCGCCAGCAGCCAAGATCGGGATAGGGCGGACCAGTCCTACGAGCAGTACTTC. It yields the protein CASSQDRDRADQSYEQYF.

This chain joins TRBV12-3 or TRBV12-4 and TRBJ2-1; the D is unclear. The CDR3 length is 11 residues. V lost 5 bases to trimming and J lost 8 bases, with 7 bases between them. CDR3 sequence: CASSDVDEQFF. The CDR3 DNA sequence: TGTGCCAGCAGTGATGTAGATGAGCAGTTCTTC.

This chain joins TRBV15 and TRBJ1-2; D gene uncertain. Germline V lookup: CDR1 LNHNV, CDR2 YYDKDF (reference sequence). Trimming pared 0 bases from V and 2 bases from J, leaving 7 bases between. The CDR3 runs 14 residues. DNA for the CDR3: TGTGCCACCAGCAGAGATTTGGTGAACTATGGCTACACCTTC. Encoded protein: CATSRDLVNYGYTF. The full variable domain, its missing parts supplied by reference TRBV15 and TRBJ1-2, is DAMVIQNPRYQVTQFGKPVTLSCSQTLNHNVMYWYQQKSSQAPKLLFHYYDKDFNNEADTPDNFQSRRPNTSFCFLDIRSPGLGDTAMYLCATSRDLVNYGYTFGSGTRLTVV.

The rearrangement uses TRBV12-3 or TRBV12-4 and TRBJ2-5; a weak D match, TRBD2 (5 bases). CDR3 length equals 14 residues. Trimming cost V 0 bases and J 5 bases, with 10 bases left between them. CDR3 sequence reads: CASSLALSGETQYF. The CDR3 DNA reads TGTGCCAGCAGTTTAGCCCTGTCGGGGGAGACCCAGTACTTC.

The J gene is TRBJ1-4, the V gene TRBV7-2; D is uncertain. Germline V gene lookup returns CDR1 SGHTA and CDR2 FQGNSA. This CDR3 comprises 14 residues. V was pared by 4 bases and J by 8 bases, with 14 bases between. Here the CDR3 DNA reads TGTGCCAGCAGCTCCGAGATAACAGACGAAAAACTGTTTTTT. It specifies CASSSEITDEKLFF.

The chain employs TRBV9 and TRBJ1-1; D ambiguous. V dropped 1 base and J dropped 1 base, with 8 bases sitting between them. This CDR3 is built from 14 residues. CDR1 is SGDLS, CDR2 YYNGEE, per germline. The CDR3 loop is CASSVQGQNTEAFF. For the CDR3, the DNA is TGTGCCAGCAGCGTACAAGGGCAGAACACTGAAGCTTTCTTT. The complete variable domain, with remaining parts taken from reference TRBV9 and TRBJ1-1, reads DSGVTQTPKHLITATGQRVTLRCSPRSGDLSVYWYQQSLDQGLQFLIQYYNGEERAKGNILERFSAQQFPDLHSELNLSSLELGDSALYFCASSVQGQNTEAFFGQGTRLTVV.

The CDR3 DNA is TGCAGTGCTCCGGGACTAGCGGGAGGGTTCAATGAGCAGTTCTTC. Its translation is CSAPGLAGGFNEQFF. V is TRBV20-1 and J is TRBJ2-1; TRBD2 matches at 16 bases. Germline values: CDR1 DFQATT, CDR2 SNEGSKA (reference sequence). CDR3 length: 15 residues. The V and J ends lost 5 bases and 6 bases, in that order; junction bases with no gene match: 4.

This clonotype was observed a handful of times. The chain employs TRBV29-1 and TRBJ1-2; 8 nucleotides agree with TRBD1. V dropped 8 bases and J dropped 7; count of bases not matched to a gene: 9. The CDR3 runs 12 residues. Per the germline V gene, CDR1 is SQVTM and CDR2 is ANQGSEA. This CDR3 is CSSSTGASGYTF. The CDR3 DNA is TGCAGCTCATCGACAGGGGCCTCTGGCTACACCTTC.

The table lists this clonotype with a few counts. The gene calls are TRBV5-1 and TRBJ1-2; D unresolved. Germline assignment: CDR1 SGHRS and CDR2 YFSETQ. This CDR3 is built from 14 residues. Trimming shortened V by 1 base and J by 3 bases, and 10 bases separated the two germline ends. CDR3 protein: CASSLSGIDYGYTF. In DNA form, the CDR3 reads TGCGCCAGCAGCTTGTCGGGGATTGACTATGGCTACACCTTC. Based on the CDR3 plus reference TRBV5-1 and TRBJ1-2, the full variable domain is KAGVTQTPRYLIKTRGQQVTLSCSPISGHRSVSWYQQTPGQGLQFLFEYFSETQRNKGNFPGRFSGRQFSNSRSEMNVSTLELGDSALYLCASSLSGIDYGYTFGSGTRLTVV.

The CDR3 DNA is TGTGCCACCAGTGATTTCGGGGCGGGAGAGCAGTTCTTC. As protein: CATSDFGAGEQFF. The V gene is TRBV24-1, the J gene TRBJ2-1; TRBD2 is a possible D gene (6 bases). The CDR3 contains 13 residues. Per the germline V gene, CDR1 is KGHDR and CDR2 is SFDVKD. V gave up 1 base and J gave up 10 bases, with 10 bases separating them.

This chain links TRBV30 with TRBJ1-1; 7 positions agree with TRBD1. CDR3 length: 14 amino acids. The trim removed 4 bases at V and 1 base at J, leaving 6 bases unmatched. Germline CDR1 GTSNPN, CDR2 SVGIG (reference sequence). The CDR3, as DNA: TGTGCCTGGACCAAAGGGACAGCGAACACTGAAGCTTTCTTT. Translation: CAWTKGTANTEAFF.